This TCR beta chain was recorded in a study of control samples from healthy donors and cancer patients (dated by TCRdb to about 2020). According to the germline V gene (reference sequence), CDR1 reads LNHDA and CDR2 reads SQIVND. The CDR3 measures 15 amino acids from cysteine to phenylalanine. The only DNA kept is the CDR3, 45 bases in frame from the first base. V trim: 1 base; J trim: 1 base; unmatched bases: 1. With respect to this clone: Its antigen remains undetermined. Nothing much larger sits one base from this clone, and base qualities are not available.

The method behind the library was the immunoSEQ multiplex PCR assay. Drawn from immuneACCESS, this table holds only the in-frame rearrangements with V and J called that TCRdb kept. Clones are partly lost; checked studies trace under half to an unresolved V gene and leave the rest unexplained. In all, the sample holds under 300,000 clones, and over 70% of those were seen once. The ten largest make up 13% of the sample. The origin of this receptor is a woman in her sixties with lung cancer. Sequenced material: PBMCs. Rearrangement joined TRBV19 to TRBJ2-3, with 8 junctional bases fitting TRBD2. The CDR3 has the sequence CASSIGRGGTDTQYF. The bases are TGTGCCAGTAGTATAGGGCGGGGGGGCACAGATACGCAGTATTTT.